The 25 T cell receptor beta chains presented below share a single source sample, sequenced in a study of molecular identifiers for immune sequencing clone quantification. MiXCR was run by TCRdb on the PCR reads, yielding one entry per CDR3 protein. The table includes some 650,000 distinct CDR3 sequences, about 20% detected once. Sequencing input: naive CD8+ T cells from blood, with Jurkat cell RNA spiked in. Subset in this sample: FACS-sorted CD8+CD4-CCR7+CD45RA+ naive T cells. All receptors derive from a human donor in good health. Some libraries in this study had Jurkat cell RNA spiked in.

This rearrangement joins TRBV7-2 to TRBJ2-7; D is uncertain. In germline, CDR1 is SGHTA, CDR2 FQGNSA. The V and J ends lost 5 bases and 0 bases respectively, with 14 bases between them. CDR3 length: 15 residues. The chain's CDR3 is CASSPHLWGSYEQYF. As DNA, the CDR3 is TGTGCCAGCAGCCCCCATCTCTGGGGCTCCTACGAGCAGTACTTC.

This clonotype has a handful of counts. Since a much larger clone is just one base distant, this may be a read error. The chain is built from TRBV7-2 and TRBJ2-5, with TRBD2 matching 8 bases. Germline CDR1 reads SGHTA; CDR2 reads FQGNSA. Trimming took 4 bases from V and 2 from J; bases not matched to a gene: 12. The CDR3 totals 17 residues. The CDR3 loop is CASSCEVIAGPQETQYF. The CDR3 region has the DNA TGTGCCAGCAGCTGCGAGGTGATAGCGGGGCCTCAAGAGACCCAGTACTTC.

This clonotype was counted at least ten times. The V call is TRBV6-5, the J call TRBJ2-1, with TRBD1 matching over 9 bases. V lost 4 bases and J lost 12; bases outside the gene matches: 19. The germline V gene has CDR1 MNHEY and CDR2 SVGAGI. This CDR3 spans 17 amino acids. As DNA, the CDR3 is TGTGCCAGCAGTTTCACCTCACAGGGGGCCCCAATTGAGGGGCAGTTCTTC. This codes for CASSFTSQGAPIEGQFF.

With regard to this clonotype: A much larger clone lies one base from this, so it may be a read error. DNA of the CDR3: TGCGCCAGCAGCTCCGATATGTCCGGCGAGCGGTACTTC. It translates to CASSSDMSGERYF. The chain links TRBV5-1 to TRBJ2-7; D gene uncertain. CDR3 length: 13 residues. Germline V lookup: CDR1 SGHRS, CDR2 YFSETQ.

This clonotype has at least ten counts. DNA of the CDR3: TGCAGCGTTGAAGGGTATAGGGGTCGGGATGAGCAGTTCTTC. Translating it yields CSVEGYRGRDEQFF. The V and J genes are TRBV29-1 and TRBJ2-1, with D perhaps matching TRBD1 (5 bases). The V gene's germline CDR1 is SQVTM and CDR2 ANQGSEA. The CDR3 runs 14 residues. With 1 base removed from V and 8 bases from J, the gap between germline ends came to 15 bases.

V gene TRBV29-1 combines with J gene TRBJ1-2; 7 nucleotides match TRBD1. The CDR3 totals 14 residues. The germline V gene encodes CDR1 SQVTM and CDR2 ANQGSEA. V shed 0 bases and J 5 bases; nucleotides not matched to a gene: 6. The CDR3 bases are TGCAGCGTTGAAGATCTCGACAGGGCATATGGCTACACCTTC. It is translated as CSVEDLDRAYGYTF.

In its sample, this clonotype was seen many times. This rearrangement joins TRBV27 to TRBJ2-7; D is unclear. There are 12 residues in the CDR3. Germline V CDR1 and CDR2: MNHEY, SMNVEV (reference sequence). V lost 7 bases and J lost 6, with 13 bases in between. The CDR3 coding sequence is TGTGCCAGCACCCTTTGGGTGGGCGAGCAGTACTTC. Translation: CASTLWVGEQYF.

The chain uses TRBV19 and TRBJ1-2; 7 nucleotides line up with TRBD1. Germline V lookup: CDR1 LNHDA, CDR2 SQIVND (reference sequence). This CDR3 spans 14 amino acids. Trimming removed 3 bases from V and 8 bases from J; junction bases left unmatched: 9. CDR3: CASSIGTDIGGYTF. Written as DNA, the CDR3 is TGTGCCAGTAGTATCGGGACAGACATCGGGGGCTACACCTTC.

This clonotype was observed at least ten times. This chain joins TRBV19 and TRBJ2-7; D remains ambiguous. The germline CDR1 and CDR2 sequences are LNHDA and SQIVND (reference sequence). V was trimmed by 3 bases and J by 4 bases, leaving 16 bases between them. The CDR3 runs 15 residues. CDR3 loop: CASSIAAMSLYEQYF. The DNA of the CDR3 is TGTGCCAGTAGTATTGCCGCCATGAGTTTGTACGAGCAGTACTTC.

This clonotype was seen only a few times. V gene TRBV19 combines with J gene TRBJ2-6, with 8 bases fitting TRBD1. The CDR3 contains 17 residues. Germline assignment: CDR1 LNHDA and CDR2 SQIVND (reference sequence). Trimming removed 7 bases from V and 5 bases from J; junction bases left unmatched: 13. The CDR3 DNA follows: TGTGCCAGTACCCGAAGACCCGGACAGGGCTGGGCCAACGTCCTGACTTTC. Protein product: CASTRRPGQGWANVLTF.

The CDR3 DNA reads TGTGCCAGCAGCCTCCAGGGCACCGGCTACGAGCAGTACTTC. It yields the protein CASSLQGTGYEQYF. V gene TRBV5-3 combines with J gene TRBJ2-7; TRBD1 is a possible D gene (5 bases). TRBV5-3 is given ORF status, its function remaining uncertain. The CDR3 sequence is 14 residues long. The V and J ends lost 8 bases and 3 bases respectively, with 18 bases between them.

Points on this clonotype: Since a much larger clone is just one base distant, this may be a read error. The V gene is TRBV6-5, the J gene TRBJ2-3, with D possibly TRBD2 on 5 matching bases. Germline V gene data show CDR1 as MNHEY and CDR2 as SVGAGI. This CDR3 spans 18 amino acids. The DNA for the CDR3 is TGTGCCAGCGGTTACTCGAATCCTAGCTTGGTGTACACAGATACGCAGTATTTT. It translates to CASGYSNPSLVYTDTQYF.

This clonotype was observed a few times. The chain couples TRBV30 to TRBJ2-1, with D perhaps given as TRBD1 or TRBD2 (5 bases each). Trimming shortened V by 8 bases and J by 8 bases, and 16 bases separated the two germline ends. The CDR3 has 12 amino acids. Germline V gene sequence: CDR1 GTSNPN, CDR2 SVGIG (reference sequence). CDR3 loop: CALGPSTHEQFF. The CDR3 DNA is TGTGCCCTGGGACCGTCTACCCATGAGCAGTTCTTC.

There are many counts of this clonotype. The J gene is TRBJ2-7, the V gene TRBV19, with a tentative D call TRBD2 (5 bases). The CDR3 totals 15 residues. Looked up from germline, CDR1 is LNHDA and CDR2 is SQIVND (reference sequence). Trimming stripped 5 bases from V and 6 bases from J, with 20 bases between. The DNA for the CDR3 is TGTGCCAGTAGTCTCTCGGCCAACACTAGGTCCGAGCAGTACTTC. Translating gives CASSLSANTRSEQYF.

Ten or more counts support this clonotype. V and J are TRBV27 and TRBJ2-5; the D gene could be TRBD1 or TRBD2 (5 bases each). Trimming took off 1 base at V and 4 bases at J, with 13 bases between the two ends. The germline V gene has CDR1 MNHEY and CDR2 SMNVEV (reference sequence). This CDR3 spans 15 amino acids. CDR3 in amino acids: CASSLFAGTAETQYF. The CDR3 DNA reads TGTGCCAGCAGTTTATTTGCAGGGACCGCAGAGACCCAGTACTTC.

At least ten counts were recorded for this clonotype. The chain has TRBV29-1 and TRBJ2-3, with D possibly matching TRBD1 (6 bases). This CDR3 is 17 amino acids long. Trimming stripped 7 bases from V and 0 bases from J, with 23 bases between. Germline CDR1 and CDR2: SQVTM and ANQGSEA. The CDR3: CSADDIGRGISTDTQYF. The CDR3 DNA follows: TGCAGCGCCGACGACATCGGCAGGGGCATAAGCACAGATACGCAGTATTTT.

At least ten counts were recorded for this clonotype. This chain links TRBV4-1 with TRBJ2-5; 8 bases are a match to TRBD1. Germline CDR1 MGHRA, CDR2 YSYEKL. With 3 bases clipped from V and 2 bases from J, the junction kept 5 bases outside the gene matches. CDR3 length: 15 amino acids. The CDR3 loop is CASSQGRGPQETQYF. The CDR3 region has the DNA TGCGCCAGCAGCCAGGGCAGGGGGCCACAAGAGACCCAGTACTTC.

V is TRBV5-4 and J is TRBJ1-1; 8 bases are a match to TRBD1. This CDR3 is built from 13 residues. Losses at the gene ends were 3 bases for V and 5 bases for J; bases not matched to a gene: 3. Germline assignment: CDR1 SGHNT and CDR2 YYREEE (reference sequence). The CDR3 DNA is TGTGCCAGCAGCTCGCAGGGGGCAACTGAAGCTTTCTTT. It encodes CASSSQGATEAFF.

This clonotype was detected ten times or more. The chain employs TRBV2 and TRBJ2-3; TRBD2 aligns across 8 bases. V dropped 0 bases and J dropped 2; count of bases not matched to a gene: 7. This CDR3 has 17 residues. Looked up from germline, CDR1 is SNHLY and CDR2 is FYNNEI. In DNA form, the CDR3 reads TGTGCCAGCAGTGAAGCCGGGGGGGCCTTTTACACAGATACGCAGTATTTT. As protein: CASSEAGGAFYTDTQYF.

The gene calls are TRBV7-9 and TRBJ2-3; possibly TRBD1 for D (5 bases). CDR1 and CDR2 from the germline V gene are SEHNR and FQNEAQ (reference sequence). The CDR3 is made up of 15 amino acids. V gave up 2 bases and J gave up 3 bases, with 12 bases separating them. In DNA form, the CDR3 reads TGTGCCAGCAGCTTACACGGTGGGGCGACAGATACGCAGTATTTT. Its translation is CASSLHGGATDTQYF.

As to this clonotype: A read error is the likely source, as a far larger clone sits one nucleotide away. The genes are TRBV27 and TRBJ2-7; 7 bases are shared with TRBD1. The germline CDR1 and CDR2 sequences are MNHEY and SMNVEV (reference sequence). CDR3 length: 13 amino acids. The CDR3 DNA reads as TGTGCCGGCAGTCTGGGACAGATCTACGAGCAGTACTTC. It translates to CAGSLGQIYEQYF.

This chain links TRBV30 with TRBJ2-2; TRBD2 agrees at 7 bases. Germline lookup yields CDR1 GTSNPN and CDR2 SVGIG (reference sequence). The CDR3 length is 15 residues. V lost 1 base to trimming and J lost 0 bases; unmatched junction nucleotides: 2. CDR3 region: CAWSGRETNTGELFF. The CDR3 DNA is TGTGCCTGGAGTGGGCGGGAGACGAACACCGGGGAGCTGTTTTTT.

This chain joins TRBV5-1 and TRBJ2-7, with D unresolved. The V gene's germline CDR1 is SGHRS and CDR2 YFSETQ. The CDR3 sequence is 15 residues long. Trimming cost V 3 bases and J 3 bases, with 16 bases left between them. CDR3 in amino acids: CASSSWPDGDYEQYF. The CDR3 bases are TGCGCCAGCAGCTCTTGGCCGGACGGAGACTACGAGCAGTACTTC.

Points on this clonotype: This could be a read error, since a much larger clone is one nucleotide away. The J gene is TRBJ2-2, the V gene TRBV9; 7 nucleotides match TRBD1. From germline, CDR1 is SGDLS and CDR2 YYNGEE. The CDR3 totals 15 residues. The CDR3 nucleotides are TGTGCCAGCAGCGAACAGGGGCCTAGCACCGGGGAGCTGCTTTTT. This encodes CASSEQGPSTGELLF.

This clonotype was counted between two and nine times. The gene calls are TRBV6-2 or TRBV6-3 and TRBJ2-1; no clear D gene. Germline loops: CDR1 MNHEY, CDR2 SVGEGT. The CDR3 has 12 amino acids. V lost 1 base and J lost 6, with 4 bases in between. CDR3: CASSYFVNEQFF. Here the CDR3 DNA reads TGTGCCAGCAGTTACTTTGTCAATGAGCAGTTCTTC.